One sample yielded the 19 T cell receptor beta chains listed below, sequenced in a study of regulatory T cells in long-lasting Graves disease. The time point: newly diagnosed GD, antithyroid drugs for less than 3 months. Construction of the TCR library relied on RNA isolated from PBMCs. Sequencing libraries for TCR beta were prepared with iRepertoire HTBI primers and Arm-PCR of CDR3 regions. TCRdb reprocessed the multiplex PCR reads via MiXCR and lists one record per CDR3 protein. The sample consists of over 400,000 distinct CDR3 sequences, about 15% of them appearing once. This sample also appeared in a second study, on T cells in Graves' hyperthyroidism and ophthalmopathy.

The sequencing here drew on peripheral blood mononuclear cells (PBMCs), taken at new diagnosis, from a patient treated with antithyroid drugs. The receptors were gathered from a woman aged 50 to 60 with Graves disease.

This clonotype was observed at least ten times. The chain combines TRBV11-2 with TRBJ2-1, with D perhaps TRBD1 (5 bases). In germline, CDR1 is SGHAT, CDR2 FQNNGV. The CDR3 is 16 amino acids. V lost 3 bases and J lost 9, with 21 bases in between. The CDR3 region is CASSLRMPSTGSEQFF. CDR3 coding DNA: TGTGCCAGCAGCTTGCGAATGCCTAGTACAGGTAGTGAGCAGTTCTTC.

The chain employs TRBV6-7 and TRBJ2-7, with 7 bases matching TRBD1. TRBV6-7 is treated as an ORF (open reading frame) with a function not yet certain. The V and J ends lost 5 bases and 3 bases, in that order; junction bases with no gene match: 7. This CDR3 is built from 14 residues. The CDR3 loop reads CASSHGTEHYEQYF. The CDR3 region has the DNA TGTGCCAGCAGTCACGGGACAGAACACTACGAGCAGTACTTC.

V and J are TRBV24-1 and TRBJ2-1, with D perhaps matching TRBD1 (5 bases). Trimming left V 7 bases short and J 11 bases short, with 11 bases between. Germline loops: CDR1 KGHDR, CDR2 SFDVKD. The CDR3 runs to 11 residues. CDR3 amino acids: CATSTRVKQFF. The CDR3 DNA follows: TGTGCCACCAGCACCAGGGTAAAGCAGTTCTTC.

This clonotype has just a few counts. This may arise from a read error, as a much more abundant clone is one base away. The CDR3 region is CAGRKSFSGRKNEQYF. In DNA form, the CDR3 reads TGTGCCGGCAGGAAATCTTTTAGCGGGAGGAAGAACGAGCAGTACTTC. V and J are TRBV28 and TRBJ2-5; 10 nucleotides line up with TRBD2. The J call may not be correct, given that the DNA end is closer to TRBJ2-7. CDR1 is MDHEN and CDR2 is SYDVKM in the germline V gene. The CDR3 extends over 16 amino acids.

This clonotype is a singleton in its sample. The V call is TRBV3-1, the J call TRBJ2-2; TRBD2 matches at 7 bases. The CDR3 spans 16 residues. The junction had 11 bases not matched to a gene; V was cut back by 4 bases and J by 6 bases. Per germline, CDR1 LGHDT and CDR2 YNNKEL (reference sequence). The CDR3 DNA follows: TGTGCCAGCAGCCGGGGGTGGCGGGAGAGCGCCGGGGAGCTGTTTTTT. Protein product: CASSRGWRESAGELFF.

This clonotype came up a few times. CDR3 protein: CASSQVQAQETQYF. The DNA of the CDR3 is TGCGCCAGCAGCCAAGTGCAGGCCCAAGAGACCCAGTACTTC. J is TRBJ2-5 and V is TRBV4-1; D not resolved. Trimming stripped 1 base from V and 1 base from J, with 7 bases between. CDR1 and CDR2 from the germline V gene are MGHRA and YSYEKL. This CDR3 contains 14 residues.

The table lists this clonotype with many counts. V usage is TRBV6-1 and J usage is TRBJ1-2; D is ambiguous. V lost 6 bases, J lost 0 bases, and 2 bases lay in between. The CDR3 has 11 amino acids. CDR1 is MNHNS and CDR2 is SASEGT in the germline V gene. The CDR3 here is CASRTNYGYTF. CDR3 coding DNA: TGTGCCAGCAGGACTAACTATGGCTACACCTTC.

In the case of this clonotype: This clone may be a read error of a much larger clone one base away. The gene calls are TRBV28 and TRBJ1-5; no clear D gene. The CDR3 has 12 residues. Germline values: CDR1 MDHEN, CDR2 SYDVKM. This chain's CDR3 is CASSLWGQPRHF. The CDR3, as DNA: TGTGCCAGCAGTTTATGGGGTCAGCCCCGGCATTTT. Variable domain in full (rest from reference TRBV28 and TRBJ1-5): DVKVTQSSRYLVKRTGEKVFLECVQDMDHENMFWYRQDPGLGLRLIYFSYDVKMKEKGDIPEGYSVSREKKERFSLILESASTNQTSMYLCASSLWGQPRHFGDGTRLSIL.

This clonotype was observed a handful of times. This chain links TRBV9 with TRBJ1-4, with TRBD1 matching 10 bases. The CDR3 is 15 amino acids. Looked up from germline, CDR1 is SGDLS and CDR2 is YYNGEE. Germline trimming cut 4 bases from V and 7 bases from J; bases unmatched to any gene: 7. The CDR3, as DNA: TGTGCCAGCAGCAAGGACAGGGGGTGGGGTGAAAAACTGTTTTTT. It translates to CASSKDRGWGEKLFF.

A word on this clonotype: At one end the junction does not follow the germline gene, possibly because of a read error. The rearrangement links TRBV7-6 to TRBJ2-1; the D gene is possibly TRBD1 (5 bases). The J call is uncertain, as TRBJ2-5 better fits the DNA end. The CDR3 runs to 17 residues. Germline CDR1 reads SGHVS; CDR2 reads FNYEAQ. The CDR3 nucleotides are TGTGCCAGCAGCTTATCCTACGGCGGACAACTCCAAGAGGCCCAGTACTTC. Translating it yields CASSLSYGGQLQEAQYF.

This clonotype occurred many times. The V and J genes are TRBV14 and TRBJ2-7; 10 positions agree with TRBD2. With 1 base clipped from V and 7 bases from J, the junction kept 7 bases outside the gene matches. CDR3 length: 15 amino acids. CDR1 and CDR2 from the germline V gene are SGHDN and FVKESK. The CDR3 is CASSQVLLAGVEQYF. The CDR3 nucleotides are TGTGCCAGCAGCCAAGTCTTGCTAGCGGGAGTTGAGCAGTACTTC.

There are many counts of this clonotype. The chain employs TRBV3-1 and TRBJ1-1, with 10 nucleotides matching TRBD1. V trimming: 3 bases; J trimming: 6 bases; junction bases outside the gene matches: 7. The CDR3 is made up of 15 amino acids. CDR1 and CDR2 (germline): LGHDT, YNNKEL (reference sequence). CDR3 DNA: TGTGCCAGCAGCCATCCTGGGACAGGGGTGTCTGAAGCTTTCTTT. This gives the protein CASSHPGTGVSEAFF.

A few counts support this clonotype. The CDR3 DNA reads as TGTGCCAGCAGCCAGAGGGCCCTGCAAGAGACCCAGTACTTC. Residues: CASSQRALQETQYF. The rearrangement uses TRBV3-1 and TRBJ2-5; D is possibly TRBD2 (5 bases). Germline V gene lookup returns CDR1 LGHDT and CDR2 YNNKEL (reference sequence). V was clipped by 3 bases and J by 2 bases, with 10 bases between them. The CDR3 has 14 amino acids.

This clonotype was seen repeatedly, ten times or more. The chain has TRBV28 and TRBJ1-5; 10 bases match TRBD1. Trimming removed 6 bases from V and 1 base from J; junction bases left unmatched: 3. Germline lookup yields CDR1 MDHEN and CDR2 SYDVKM. CDR3 length equals 15 residues. In DNA, the CDR3 is TGTGCCAGCAGGACAGGGGGCCGAAGCAATCAGCCCCAGCATTTT. Translating gives CASRTGGRSNQPQHF.

A word on this clonotype: The conserved closing phenylalanine or tryptophan is absent in this CDR3, likely reflecting a read error. The gene calls are TRBV2 and TRBJ2-3, with TRBD2 matching 10 bases. CDR1 is SNHLY and CDR2 is FYNNEI in the germline V gene. The junction had 4 bases not matched to a gene; V was cut back by 2 bases and J by 5 bases. The CDR3 runs 15 residues. The CDR3 loop is CASSEQREGGDTQYL. In DNA form, the CDR3 reads TGTGCCAGCAGTGAACAGCGGGAGGGCGGAGATACGCAGTATCTT.

This clonotype occurred many times. The J gene is TRBJ1-5, the V gene TRBV12-3 or TRBV12-4; 9 positions match TRBD1. The CDR3 spans 18 residues. Trimming removed 6 bases from V and 2 bases from J; junction bases left unmatched: 14. CDR3: CASRETGQGILGNQPQHF. The CDR3 coding sequence is TGTGCCAGCAGGGAAACGGGACAGGGTATTTTGGGCAATCAGCCCCAGCATTTT.

This clonotype was picked up many times. The chain links TRBV7-3 to TRBJ2-5, with D possibly matching TRBD1 (8 bases). Trimming took off 5 bases at V and 5 bases at J, with 18 bases between the two ends. CDR1 and CDR2 (germline): SGHTA, FQGTGA. This CDR3 spans 15 amino acids. The CDR3 nucleotides read TGTGCCAGCAGCCATACAGGGGGGGGGGTGGAGACCCAGTACTTC. This codes for CASSHTGGGVETQYF.

The table lists this clonotype with a few counts. This sequence joins TRBV3-1 and TRBJ2-7; TRBD1 matches 7 bases. Trimming removed 2 bases from V and 3 bases from J; junction bases left unmatched: 10. Germline assignment: CDR1 LGHDT and CDR2 YNNKEL (reference sequence). This CDR3 is built from 16 residues. The CDR3 reads CASSQRVGDRLYEQYF. DNA for the CDR3: TGTGCCAGCAGCCAACGTGTGGGGGACAGACTCTACGAGCAGTACTTC.

The V and J genes are TRBV28 and TRBJ1-2, with unresolved D. The germline V gene encodes CDR1 MDHEN and CDR2 SYDVKM. The CDR3 length is 12 residues. The ends were cut back, 2 bases at V and 7 bases at J, with 8 bases in the middle. The CDR3 sequence is CASSLGTLGYTF. The CDR3 DNA is TGTGCCAGCAGTTTAGGAACCCTTGGCTACACCTTC.